This T cell receptor (beta chain) was profiled in a study of blood T cell repertoires in COVID-19. Study in general: Whether acute or convalescent, the COVID-19 samples came from the United States, Italy and Spain. The analysed material was cDNA or gDNA that came from T cells, B-cell-depleted T cells, or PBMCs.

In the authors' methods: Reference gene primer amplification yielded estimated nucleated cell counts. Using immunoSEQ multiplex PCR, the repertoire was profiled, and TCRdb retains in-frame clones only, with some absent. V and J calls and clone size are as listed in that table; D and trimming were resolved from the DNA. The sample includes around 140,000 clones, around nine tenths of them seen just once. V lost 0 bases and J lost 6; bases outside the gene matches: 0. CDR3 size: 15 residues. Germline V gives CDR1 SGHNT, CDR2 YYREEE (reference sequence). Regarding this clone: Other nucleotide sequences from this sample produce the same CDR3.

This sequence was found in an older woman with acute or convalescent COVID-19. The sample consisted of peripheral blood. The chain carries TRBV5-4 and TRBJ2-1, with 13 positions matching TRBD2. The CDR3 is CASSLGLAGGNEQFF. The DNA of the CDR3 is TGTGCCAGCAGCTTGGGACTAGCGGGGGGCAATGAGCAGTTCTTC.